The clone carrying this TCR beta chain was counted many times. A single record per CDR3 protein comes from TCRdb applying MiXCR to the reads. The table includes 490,000 or so distinct CDR3 sequences, about 10% detected once. The data stem from a study of T cell repertoires in cytomegalovirus infection. The germline V gene encodes CDR1 MNHEY and CDR2 SMNVEV (reference sequence). The CDR3 totals 15 residues. With 5 bases clipped from V and 5 bases from J, the junction kept 8 bases outside the gene matches. The material sequenced was PBMCs. The chain carries TRBV27 and TRBJ2-7; 11 nucleotides agree with TRBD2. This sequence originates from a human donor in good health (CMV status not recorded). Some clones in this sample may be carry-over from other donors' samples. The CDR3 DNA is TGTGCCAGCAGTCGCCTACTAGCGGGGGTAAACGAGCAGTACTTC. Amino acid sequence: CASSRLLAGVNEQYF.